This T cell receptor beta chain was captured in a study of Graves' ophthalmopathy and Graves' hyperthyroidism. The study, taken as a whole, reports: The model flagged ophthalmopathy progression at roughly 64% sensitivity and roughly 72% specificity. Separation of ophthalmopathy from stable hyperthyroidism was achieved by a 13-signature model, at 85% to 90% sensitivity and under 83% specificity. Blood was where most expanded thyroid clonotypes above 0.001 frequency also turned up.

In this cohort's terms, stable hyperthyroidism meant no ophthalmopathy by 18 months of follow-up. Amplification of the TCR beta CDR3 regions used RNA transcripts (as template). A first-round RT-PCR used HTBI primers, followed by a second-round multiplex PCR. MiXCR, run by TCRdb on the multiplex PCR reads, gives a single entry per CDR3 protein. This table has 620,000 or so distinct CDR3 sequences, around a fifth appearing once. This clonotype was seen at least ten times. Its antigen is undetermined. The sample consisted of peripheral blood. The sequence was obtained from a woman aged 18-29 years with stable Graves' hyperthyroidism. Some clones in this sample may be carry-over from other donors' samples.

CDR3 sequence: CASSQLWGETQYF. CDR3 coding DNA: TGTGCCAGCAGTCAACTATGGGGAGAGACCCAGTACTTC. This chain uses TRBV27 with TRBJ2-5; D is ambiguous. V lost 5 bases to trimming and J lost 4 bases, with 11 bases between them. Per germline, CDR1 MNHEY and CDR2 SMNVEV (reference sequence). The CDR3 runs 13 residues.